The 18 T cell receptor beta chains in this list originate from one sample, sequenced in a study of cytomegalovirus exposure and HLA in healthy donors. Researchers ran the PCR with 60 Vbeta and 13 Jbeta primers. Measured with immunoSEQ multiplex PCR; TCRdb has only the in-frame clones, and not every one. The sample shows approximately 80,000 clones, 55% to 70% of them seen only once. The sample comprised PBMCs. These receptors were taken from a woman aged 40 to 50 in good health and CMV-seropositive.

The chain employs TRBV9 and TRBJ1-1, with D possibly matching TRBD1 (5 bases). The CDR3 runs 15 residues. V shed 3 bases and J shed 5 bases, with 17 bases lying between them. Per the germline V gene, CDR1 is SGDLS and CDR2 is YYNGEE. As DNA, the CDR3 is TGTGCCAGCAGCGCCCCGGGGGTCGGAGTTACTGAAGCTTTCTTT. Its translation: CASSAPGVGVTEAFF.

This clone has only a few counts. The V gene is TRBV11-3, the J gene TRBJ2-7; 10 bases are shared with TRBD1. J gave up 5 bases and V 4 bases, and 8 bases lay outside the gene matches. CDR3 length: 15 amino acids. Germline CDR1 is SGHNT and CDR2 is YENEEA. The CDR3 DNA follows: TGTGCCAGCAGCTCCTCCGGGACAGGGGCCGACGAGCAGTACTTC. This encodes CASSSSGTGADEQYF.

This clone was seen a handful of times. This chain links TRBV11-2 with TRBJ1-2; 7 bases agree with TRBD1. The germline gives CDR1 SGHAT, CDR2 FQNNGV. The CDR3 runs 15 residues. Unmatched junction bases numbered 11, after V lost 4 bases and J lost 6 bases. The CDR3 here is CASSSLITRGNGYTF. The CDR3 region has the DNA TGTGCCAGCAGCTCCCTAATAACCAGGGGGAATGGCTACACCTTC.

This clone was detected a few times. The genes are TRBV19 and TRBJ1-1, with D possibly being TRBD1 (5 bases). V was trimmed by 4 bases and J by 3 bases, leaving 15 bases between them. From germline, CDR1 is LNHDA and CDR2 SQIVND (reference sequence). The CDR3 sequence is 15 residues long. The CDR3 sequence: CASSKGRTWDTEAFF. The CDR3 DNA is TGTGCCAGTAGTAAGGGGAGGACCTGGGACACTGAAGCTTTCTTT.

This clone has more than one count but fewer than ten. This chain joins TRBV2 and TRBJ2-1; D is possibly TRBD2 (6 bases). CDR3 length: 15 residues. Germline V gives CDR1 SNHLY, CDR2 FYNNEI. The ends were cut back, 7 bases at V and 0 bases at J, with 13 bases in the middle. The CDR3 sequence: CASNSREASYNEQFF. CDR3 bases: TGTGCCAGCAATAGCAGGGAGGCCTCCTACAATGAGCAGTTCTTC.

CDR3 sequence: CASSKQGTGLNEQYF. The CDR3 nucleotides are TGTGCCAGCAGTAAGCAAGGGACAGGGCTGAACGAGCAGTACTTC. This rearrangement joins TRBV25-1 to TRBJ2-7; 9 bases fit TRBD1. The CDR3 loop spans 15 amino acids. Trimming took 5 bases from V and 5 from J; bases not matched to a gene: 10. Germline V gene lookup returns CDR1 MGHDK and CDR2 SYGVNS.

This clone was observed a few times. The CDR3 here is CASSFRMSNTEAFF. The CDR3 DNA sequence: TGTGCCAGCAGCTTCCGTATGTCGAACACTGAAGCTTTCTTT. V usage is TRBV11-1 and J usage is TRBJ1-1; D gene uncertain. V was pared by 3 bases and J by 1 base, with 9 bases between. CDR1 SGHAT and CDR2 FQDESV come from the germline V gene (reference sequence). This CDR3 is 14 amino acids long.

The CDR3 sequence: CASSLPGNGQHEAFF. As DNA, the CDR3 is TGTGCCAGCAGTTTACCCGGAAACGGACAGCACGAAGCTTTCTTT. This chain joins TRBV28 and TRBJ1-1; possibly TRBD1 for D (6 bases). The CDR3 is 15 residues long. Trimming took off 2 bases at V and 8 bases at J, with 18 bases between the two ends. Germline V CDR1 and CDR2: MDHEN, SYDVKM.

The chain carries TRBV13 and TRBJ2-2; 10 bases agree with TRBD1. Trimming at V came to 2 bases and at J to 6 bases, leaving 6 bases not matched to a gene. Germline CDR1 PRHDT, CDR2 FYEKMQ (reference sequence). This CDR3 contains 16 residues. The CDR3 bases are TGTGCCAGCAGCTTAATGGTGACAGGGGGCCCCGGGGAGCTGTTTTTT. It translates to CASSLMVTGGPGELFF.

In the case of this clone: The junction and the germline gene differ at one end; a read error may be behind it. V usage is TRBV4-1 and J usage is TRBJ2-4, with D possibly TRBD2 on 5 matching bases. Germline CDR1 reads MGHRA; CDR2 reads YSYEKL. This CDR3 contains 15 residues. The CDR3 is CASSLEEDPRNIQYF. The DNA of the CDR3 is TGCGCCAGCAGCCTGGAGGAGGACCCTCGGAACATTCAGTATTTC.

The chain links TRBV4-1 to TRBJ2-7; D possibly corresponds to TRBD1 (6 bases). Germline V gene lookup returns CDR1 MGHRA and CDR2 YSYEKL. V gave up 4 bases and J gave up 0 bases, with 19 bases separating them. The CDR3 is made up of 17 amino acids. This CDR3 is CASSRRAGVSSSYEQYF. The CDR3 DNA follows: TGCGCCAGCAGCCGCCGGGCAGGGGTCTCGTCCTCCTACGAGCAGTACTTC.

The rearrangement uses TRBV9 and TRBJ2-5; TRBD2 aligns across 13 bases. Trimming took 3 bases from V and 10 from J; bases not matched to a gene: 12. There are 16 residues in the CDR3. Germline CDR1 SGDLS, CDR2 YYNGEE. The CDR3 coding sequence is TGTGCCAGCAGCGAGGGGACTAGCGGGGCCACGGTGGACCAGTACTTC. Its translation: CASSEGTSGATVDQYF. Full variable domain (outside the CDR3, taken from reference TRBV9 and TRBJ2-5): DSGVTQTPKHLITATGQRVTLRCSPRSGDLSVYWYQQSLDQGLQFLIQYYNGEERAKGNILERFSAQQFPDLHSELNLSSLELGDSALYFCASSEGTSGATVDQYFGPGTRLLVL.

The CDR3 DNA reads TGTGCCAGCAGCCCTGACAGCTATGGCTACACCTTC. Protein product: CASSPDSYGYTF. This chain uses TRBV7-8 with TRBJ1-2; D possibly corresponds to TRBD1 (5 bases). Between the trimmed V and J ends, which lost 5 bases and 4 bases, there was a span of 8 bases. In germline, CDR1 is SGHVS, CDR2 FQNEAQ. The CDR3 extends over 12 amino acids.

The sample holds a few counts of this clone. The chain joins TRBV9 to TRBJ2-7, with a possible D match to TRBD1 (5 bases). Trimming removed 0 bases from V and 5 bases from J, with 12 bases in between. The CDR3 spans 14 residues. Germline-derived CDR1 and CDR2 are SGDLS and YYNGEE. The CDR3 loop is CASSVGRAPDEQYF. Here the CDR3 DNA reads TGTGCCAGCAGCGTAGGCAGGGCCCCCGACGAGCAGTACTTC.

The V call is TRBV5-4, the J call TRBJ2-5; possibly TRBD2 for D (6 bases). This CDR3 has 15 amino acids. Trimming removed 3 bases from V and 3 bases from J, with 15 bases in between. The V gene's germline CDR1 is SGHNT and CDR2 YYREEE (reference sequence). The CDR3 here is CASSSQMTSKETQYF. In nucleotides, the CDR3 is TGTGCCAGCAGCTCCCAAATGACTAGTAAAGAGACCCAGTACTTC. Together with reference TRBV5-4 and TRBJ2-5, the CDR3 gives the full variable domain: ETGVTQSPTHLIKTRGQQVTLRCSSQSGHNTVSWYQQALGQGPQFIFQYYREEENGRGNFPPRFSGLQFPNYSSELNVNALELDDSALYLCASSSQMTSKETQYFGPGTRLLVL.

J is TRBJ1-5 and V is TRBV28; no firm D call. There are 16 residues in the CDR3. Between the trimmed V and J ends, which lost 1 base and 0 bases, there was a span of 10 bases. The germline CDR1 and CDR2 sequences are MDHEN and SYDVKM. The CDR3 region is CASSLFGIYSNQPQHF. Written as DNA, the CDR3 is TGTGCCAGCAGTTTATTTGGCATTTATAGCAATCAGCCCCAGCATTTT.

The chain is built from TRBV7-2 and TRBJ2-5; 16 nucleotides align to TRBD2. Gene TRBJ2-7 matches the end of the DNA better, so the J call may be wrong. CDR1 is SGHTA, CDR2 FQGNSA, per germline. The CDR3 consists of 17 residues. The CDR3 DNA reads TGTGCCAGCAGCGCCGGGACTAGCGGGAGGGCCTCCTACGAGCAGTACTTC. As protein: CASSAGTSGRASYEQYF.

J is TRBJ2-1 and V is TRBV6-5; no firm D call. Germline V gene lookup returns CDR1 MNHEY and CDR2 SVGAGI. The CDR3 contains 13 residues. Trimming left V 2 bases short and J 7 bases short, with 9 bases between. The chain's CDR3 is CASSYAAANEQFF. In DNA, the CDR3 is TGTGCCAGCAGTTACGCTGCGGCGAATGAGCAGTTCTTC.